These 28 T cell receptor beta chains were all obtained from the same sample, sequenced in a study of cytomegalovirus exposure and HLA in healthy donors. Amplification used 60 Vbeta primers and 13 Jbeta primers. Sequencing was performed with immunoSEQ multiplex PCR; in TCRdb, only in-frame clones are kept and a portion is missing. The data contain about 130,000 clones, around 80% of them singletons. Sequenced input: PBMCs. The receptor set was obtained from a woman between 18 and 30 years old in good health and CMV-seropositive.

The chain is built from TRBV6-1 and TRBJ2-3; 8 nucleotides match TRBD1. The V and J ends lost 1 base and 1 base, in that order; junction bases with no gene match: 1. CDR1 and CDR2 from the germline V gene are MNHNS and SASEGT. The CDR3 extends over 15 amino acids. CDR3 sequence reads: CASSEDRGGTDTQYF. The CDR3 coding sequence is TGTGCCAGCAGTGAAGACAGGGGGGGCACAGATACGCAGTATTTT.

The genes are TRBV2 and TRBJ1-1, with TRBD1 matching over 9 bases. The CDR3 has 13 amino acids. The J segment lost 4 bases and the V segment lost 7 bases, leaving 4 bases of the junction unmatched. The germline V gene has CDR1 SNHLY and CDR2 FYNNEI. CDR3 sequence reads: CASNRQGGTEAFF. The CDR3 DNA follows: TGTGCCAGCAACCGACAGGGGGGCACTGAAGCTTTCTTT.

The V and J genes are TRBV5-1 and TRBJ1-2; tentative D call: TRBD1 (6 bases). From germline, CDR1 is SGHRS and CDR2 YFSETQ. Deletions cut 4 bases from V and 7 bases from J, with 11 bases between. This CDR3 spans 12 amino acids. The CDR3 region has the DNA TGCGCCAGCAGCCCCGGACAGATTGGCTACACCTTC. Protein: CASSPGQIGYTF.

This chain connects TRBV5-1 to TRBJ2-3; 10 bases match TRBD1. Germline assignment: CDR1 SGHRS and CDR2 YFSETQ. The CDR3 has 15 amino acids. With V trimmed by 7 bases and J by 1 base, 6 bases remained unmatched. The CDR3 sequence: CASGGQGGGTDTQYF. DNA for the CDR3: TGCGCCAGCGGAGGACAGGGGGGCGGCACAGATACGCAGTATTTT.

The genes are TRBV10-2 and TRBJ1-2, with a possible D match to TRBD1 (5 bases). Germline V CDR1 and CDR2: WSHSY, SAAADI. Trimming shortened V by 2 bases and J by 1 base, and 11 bases separated the two germline ends. The CDR3 spans 15 residues. CDR3 sequence: CASSERTGVNYGYTF. CDR3 coding DNA: TGCGCCAGCAGTGAGAGAACAGGAGTTAACTATGGCTACACCTTC.

The genes are TRBV20-1 and TRBJ2-7, with D unclear. V dropped 3 bases and J dropped 3 bases, with 6 bases sitting between them. The CDR3 sequence is 11 residues long. CDR1 and CDR2 from the germline V gene are DFQATT and SNEGSKA (reference sequence). CDR3 region: CSAREFYEQYF. Written as DNA, the CDR3 is TGCAGTGCTAGGGAGTTCTACGAGCAGTACTTC.

V is TRBV10-2 and J is TRBJ2-1; 10 bases match TRBD1. Looked up from germline, CDR1 is WSHSY and CDR2 is SAAADI. The CDR3 has 15 amino acids. V shed 8 bases, J shed 5 bases, and the junction held 9 bases outside the gene matches. CDR3 in amino acids: CASRRDRGWDNEQFF. The CDR3 DNA sequence: TGCGCCAGCCGGAGGGACAGGGGCTGGGACAATGAGCAGTTCTTC.

For this clone: One junction end disagrees with the germline gene, perhaps due to a read error. Within the sample, other DNA sequences also encode this same CDR3. V gene TRBV9 combines with J gene TRBJ1-6; unclear D gene. Germline V lookup: CDR1 SGDLS, CDR2 YYNGEE. This CDR3 has 17 residues. This CDR3 reads CASSVVGRKSYNSPLHF. As DNA, the CDR3 is TGTGCCAGCAGTGTAGTTGGGAGGAAGTCCTATAATTCACCCCTCCACTTT.

The CDR3: CASAPPRAGVTTQYF. The DNA of the CDR3 is TGTGCTAGTGCCCCCCCACGAGCGGGGGTTACGACCCAGTACTTC. The V and J genes are TRBV12-5 and TRBJ2-5, with 8 bases that match TRBD2. The length of the CDR3 is 15 residues. The germline V gene has CDR1 LGHNT and CDR2 FRNRAP. V lost 7 bases, J lost 7 bases, and 14 bases stayed unmatched.

V gene TRBV5-1 combines with J gene TRBJ2-3; tentative D call: TRBD1 (6 bases). V dropped 6 bases and J dropped 6 bases, with 17 bases sitting between them. The germline V gene encodes CDR1 SGHRS and CDR2 YFSETQ. The CDR3 extends over 14 amino acids. The CDR3 spells CASTMQNRADTQYF. In nucleotides, the CDR3 is TGCGCCAGCACCATGCAGAACAGGGCTGATACGCAGTATTTT.

This clone showed up just once. The chain carries TRBV28 and TRBJ2-7; the match to TRBD1 covers 7 bases. The CDR3 loop spans 15 amino acids. Germline V CDR1 and CDR2: MDHEN, SYDVKM. V lost 8 bases, J lost 7 bases, and 17 bases stayed unmatched. The CDR3 nucleotides read TGTGCCAGCTGCGGACCCGGGACAGCCTTAGGGGAGCAGTACTTC. Translation: CASCGPGTALGEQYF.

The chain employs TRBV4-2 and TRBJ2-2, with D possibly matching TRBD2 (6 bases). Trimming cost V 1 base and J 4 bases, with 10 bases left between them. CDR1 LGHNA and CDR2 YNFKEQ come from the germline V gene. The CDR3 contains 15 residues. CDR3 protein: CASSQGLGATGELFF. The CDR3 region has the DNA TGTGCCAGCAGCCAAGGACTAGGGGCCACCGGGGAGCTGTTTTTT.

The chain is built from TRBV4-2 and TRBJ2-1, with 8 bases lining up with TRBD2. The CDR3 covers 15 residues. V trimming: 0 bases; J trimming: 7 bases; junction bases outside the gene matches: 5. Per the germline V gene, CDR1 is LGHNA and CDR2 is YNFKEQ. CDR3 bases: TGTGCCAGCAGCCAAGATCTGGCGGGAGGAAATGAGCAGTTCTTC. Its translation: CASSQDLAGGNEQFF.

To note about this clone: One end of the junction fails to match germline, which may point to a read error. The gene calls are TRBV7-9 and TRBJ2-5; 9 bases line up with TRBD1. The CDR3 runs to 13 residues. In germline, CDR1 is SEHNR, CDR2 FQNEAQ (reference sequence). The CDR3 loop is CSSSAQGAETQYF. The CDR3 bases are TGTTCCAGCAGCGCACAGGGGGCCGAGACCCAGTACTTC.

In DNA form, the CDR3 reads TGTGCCAGCAGCTTCACCTTGCTAGAGCCCCTCAATGAGCAGTTCTTC. Its protein is CASSFTLLEPLNEQFF. The V call is TRBV11-2, the J call TRBJ2-1, with D unresolved. This CDR3 contains 16 residues. V shed 3 bases and J shed 6 bases, with 18 bases lying between them. Germline V CDR1 and CDR2: SGHAT, FQNNGV.

The chain combines TRBV13 with TRBJ2-5; 9 nucleotides match TRBD2. Trimming took 2 bases from V and 1 from J; bases not matched to a gene: 2. CDR1 PRHDT and CDR2 FYEKMQ come from the germline V gene (reference sequence). This CDR3 contains 15 residues. CDR3 sequence (DNA): TGTGCCAGCAGCTTACGCGGGGGGGTCCAAGAGACCCAGTACTTC. Translation gives CASSLRGGVQETQYF.

This clone is a singleton in its sample. The chain combines TRBV19 with TRBJ1-1; D not certain. Germline V gene lookup returns CDR1 LNHDA and CDR2 SQIVND (reference sequence). The CDR3 covers 16 residues. The germline V and J ends were trimmed by 5 bases and 1 base, with 17 bases remaining between them. CDR3 nucleotides: TGTGCCAGTAGTCAATGGCGGGGTATCGGGAACACTGAAGCTTTCTTT. This gives the protein CASSQWRGIGNTEAFF. Drawing the rest from reference TRBV19 and TRBJ1-1, the complete variable domain is DGGITQSPKYLFRKEGQNVTLSCEQNLNHDAMYWYRQDPGQGLRLIYYSQIVNDFQKGDIAEGYSVSREKKESFPLTVTSAQKNPTAFYLCASSQWRGIGNTEAFFGQGTRLTVV.

CDR3 DNA: TGTGCCAGCAGCTTGGGGGCAGGTGACACCGGGGAGCTGTTTTTT. Its translation is CASSLGAGDTGELFF. This rearrangement joins TRBV5-5 to TRBJ2-2; no reliable D call. In germline, CDR1 is SGHKS, CDR2 YYEKEE (reference sequence). Trimming shortened V by 0 bases and J by 3 bases, and 9 bases separated the two germline ends. This CDR3 is 15 amino acids long.

The rearrangement uses TRBV19 and TRBJ1-5, with unresolved D. The CDR3 extends over 12 amino acids. CDR1 is LNHDA and CDR2 is SQIVND in the germline V gene (reference sequence). Trimming removed 6 bases at V and 2 bases at J, with 5 bases between. This CDR3 reads CASRTGNQPQHF. As DNA, the CDR3 is TGTGCCAGTAGAACGGGCAATCAGCCCCAGCATTTT.

The V and J genes are TRBV13 and TRBJ1-2; D may be TRBD1 (6 bases). Germline CDR1 is PRHDT and CDR2 is FYEKMQ (reference sequence). There are 20 residues in the CDR3. Trimming removed 3 bases at V and 5 bases at J, with 31 bases between. CDR3 amino acids: CASSFKISYIGGPPVYGYTF. In DNA, the CDR3 is TGTGCCAGCAGCTTTAAAATTTCGTATATAGGGGGACCCCCCGTGTATGGCTACACCTTC.

This chain links TRBV12-5 with TRBJ2-7; a possible D gene is TRBD2 (5 bases). The V gene's germline CDR1 is LGHNT and CDR2 FRNRAP. Trimming pared 6 bases from V and 2 bases from J, leaving 17 bases between. The CDR3 is 15 amino acids. CDR3 coding DNA: TGTGCTAGTGGCAAATTCCCGGGAAGTACCTACGAGCAGTACTTC. Its protein product is CASGKFPGSTYEQYF.

This chain links TRBV7-2 with TRBJ2-7; TRBD2 matches 8 bases. This CDR3 is 16 amino acids long. V was clipped by 7 bases and J by 2 bases; unmatched bases: 13. Per germline, CDR1 SGHTA and CDR2 FQGNSA. CDR3 sequence (DNA): TGTGCCAGCACAATCTTAGCGGGGATCTATACCTACGAGCAGTACTTC. Residues: CASTILAGIYTYEQYF. The full variable domain, in which reference TRBV7-2 and TRBJ2-7 provide the parts outside the CDR3, is GAGVSQSPSNKVTEKGKDVELRCDPISGHTALYWYRQSLGQGLEFLIYFQGNSAPDKSGLPSDRFSAERTGGSVSTLTIQRTQQEDSAVYLCASTILAGIYTYEQYFGPGTRLTVT.

The chain links TRBV19 to TRBJ2-1, with D possibly matching TRBD1 (5 bases). The CDR3 runs to 14 residues. Germline CDR1 reads LNHDA; CDR2 reads SQIVND (reference sequence). Trimming took 6 bases from V and 2 from J, leaving 11 bases between them. CDR3 coding DNA: TGTGCCAGTAGCCTAGACAGCGCCTACAATGAGCAGTTCTTC. Protein sequence: CASSLDSAYNEQFF.

This clone was seen a few times. The V call is TRBV6-5, the J call TRBJ1-3; D possibly corresponds to TRBD1 (5 bases). Trimming left V 4 bases short and J 7 bases short, with 11 bases between. CDR3 length: 13 residues. Germline V lookup: CDR1 MNHEY, CDR2 SVGAGI. In DNA form, the CDR3 reads TGTGCCAGCAGTTTGCAGGGTGGGAACACCATATATTTT. This encodes CASSLQGGNTIYF.

The DNA for the CDR3 is TGCGCCAGCAGTGAGAGCAGGGGCCGGGGTGAGACCCAGTACTTC. Its translation: CASSESRGRGETQYF. The gene calls are TRBV10-2 and TRBJ2-5; possible D gene TRBD1, 6 bases. V was clipped by 2 bases and J by 5 bases, with 15 bases between them. Germline V CDR1 and CDR2: WSHSY, SAAADI. The CDR3 length is 15 residues.

The chain recombines TRBV7-4 with TRBJ2-3; tentative D call: TRBD2 (5 bases). V was pared by 5 bases and J by 4 bases, with 16 bases between. The CDR3 length is 15 residues. Germline lookup yields CDR1 SGHVT and CDR2 SQSDAQ. The CDR3 reads CASSAEALRADTQYF. The CDR3 coding sequence is TGTGCCAGCAGCGCGGAGGCCCTGCGAGCAGATACGCAGTATTTT.

The chain recombines TRBV2 with TRBJ2-5; 13 bases are a match to TRBD2. TRBJ2-7 matches the DNA end more closely, so the J call is doubtful. The CDR3 runs 15 residues. Per germline, CDR1 SNHLY and CDR2 FYNNEI. CDR3 DNA: TGTGCCAGCAGGCAACTAGCGGGGGGGCGTTTCGAGCAGTACTTC. Translation: CASRQLAGGRFEQYF.

The genes are TRBV2 and TRBJ2-2; 7 bases fit TRBD2. The CDR3 has 13 amino acids. Per germline, CDR1 SNHLY and CDR2 FYNNEI. Unmatched junction bases numbered 2, after V lost 6 bases and J lost 4 bases. The CDR3 DNA is TGTGCCAGCAGCCCGGGGGGCACCGGGGAGCTGTTTTTT. Its protein is CASSPGGTGELFF.